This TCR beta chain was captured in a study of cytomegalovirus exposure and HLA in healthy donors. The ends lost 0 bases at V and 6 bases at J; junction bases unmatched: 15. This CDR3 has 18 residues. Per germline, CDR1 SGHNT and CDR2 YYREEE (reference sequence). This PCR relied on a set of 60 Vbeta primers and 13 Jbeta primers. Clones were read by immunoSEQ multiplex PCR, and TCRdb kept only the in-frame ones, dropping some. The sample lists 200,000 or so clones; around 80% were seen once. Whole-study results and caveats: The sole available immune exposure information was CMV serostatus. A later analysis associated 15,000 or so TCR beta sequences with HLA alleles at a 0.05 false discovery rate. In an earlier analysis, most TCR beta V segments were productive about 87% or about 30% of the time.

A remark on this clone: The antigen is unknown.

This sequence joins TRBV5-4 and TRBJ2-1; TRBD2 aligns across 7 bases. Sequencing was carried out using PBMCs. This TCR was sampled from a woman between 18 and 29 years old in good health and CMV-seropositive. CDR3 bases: TGTGCCAGCAGCTTGGCGAAAACTCCGACGAGCGGGGCCAATGAGCAGTTCTTC. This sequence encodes CASSLAKTPTSGANEQFF.